The next 27 T cell receptor beta chains were all read from a single sample in a study of blood T cells in healthy people across ages (dated by TCRdb to between 2014 and 2017). To prepare the library, 5' RACE was applied. These reads were obtained on an Illumina HiSeq 2500. A second roughly 6 to 11 cycle PCR used a sample-barcoded 5' primer and a J-beta primer mix. TCRdb reprocessed the public reads (quality trimming at Q25 with fastp, clone calling with MiXCR) and kept in-frame beta chains. CDR3 protein sequences are deduplicated, and each keeps its most common genes and DNA. In all, the sample holds around 940,000 distinct CDR3 sequences, and roughly 51% of those were seen once. The ten largest clones add up to 20% to 25% of the sample. Sequenced sample: blood. The receptors originated from an older woman in good health.

The DNA of the CDR3 is TGTGCCATCGGGTCCTCGGCTAGCGGGAGGTATGAGCAGTTCTTC. Its translation: CAIGSSASGRYEQFF. The chain uses TRBV10-3 and TRBJ2-1, with 11 bases fitting TRBD2. The trim removed 8 bases at V and 8 bases at J, leaving 11 bases unmatched. The germline gives CDR1 ENHRY, CDR2 SYGVKD. This CDR3 contains 15 residues.

This clonotype was recorded a few times. V and J are TRBV20-1 and TRBJ2-5, with a weak D call TRBD1 (6 bases). The DNA matches TRBJ2-7 better at its end, which makes the J call doubtful. The CDR3 spans 16 residues. Germline V gene lookup returns CDR1 DFQATT and CDR2 SNEGSKA (reference sequence). The CDR3 nucleotides are TGCAGTGCTAGAGATCTACAGGGTCTTACCAGCTACGAGCAGTACTTC. This codes for CSARDLQGLTSYEQYF.

The V and J genes are TRBV7-2 and TRBJ2-5, with 10 bases fitting TRBD2. The J call may be wrong; the DNA end is better matched by TRBJ2-7. Germline V gene lookup returns CDR1 SGHTA and CDR2 FQGNSA. CDR3 size: 16 residues. The CDR3 DNA reads TGTGCCAGCAGCTTAGGCATTAGCGGGAGGTCCTACGAGCAGTACTTC. Translating it yields CASSLGISGRSYEQYF.

This clonotype was detected only a few times. V and J are TRBV4-3 and TRBJ2-1, with 13 bases fitting TRBD2. Germline CDR1 LGHNA, CDR2 YSLEER. Trimming cost V 4 bases and J 15 bases; bases outside gene matches: 6. This CDR3 has 13 amino acids. The CDR3 bases are TGCGCCAGCAGCCCCTGGACTAGCGGGAGTCCGTTCTTC. As protein: CASSPWTSGSPFF.

The J gene is TRBJ2-7, the V gene TRBV27, with 8 bases that match TRBD1. The CDR3 is made up of 15 amino acids. Per germline, CDR1 MNHEY and CDR2 SMNVEV (reference sequence). Trimming took 4 bases from V and 2 from J; bases not matched to a gene: 7. The CDR3 sequence: CASSSLGQAAYEQYF. The CDR3 nucleotides are TGTGCCAGCAGTTCCTTGGGACAGGCAGCCTACGAGCAGTACTTC.

J is TRBJ2-2 and V is TRBV7-6; 10 bases fit TRBD1. The V segment lost 5 bases and the J segment 6 bases; nucleotides outside the gene matches: 15. Germline V gene data show CDR1 as SGHVS and CDR2 as FNYEAQ. The CDR3 has 18 amino acids. CDR3 sequence: CASSPGQGSQRVSGELFF. The DNA for the CDR3 is TGTGCCAGCAGCCCGGGACAGGGGAGTCAACGGGTGTCCGGGGAGCTGTTTTTT.

The rearrangement uses TRBV28 and TRBJ2-3, with D unclear. Deletions cut 6 bases from V and 2 bases from J, with 15 bases between. Germline values: CDR1 MDHEN, CDR2 SYDVKM. The CDR3 has 15 amino acids. CDR3 nucleotide sequence: TGTGCCAGCAGCCCCTCCCGGCTTTACACAGATACGCAGTATTTT. Its protein is CASSPSRLYTDTQYF.

The rearrangement links TRBV29-1 to TRBJ2-1; 9 bases match TRBD2. Germline-derived CDR1 and CDR2 are SQVTM and ANQGSEA. V was pared by 2 bases and J by 7 bases, with 18 bases of the junction left unmatched. The CDR3 spans 18 residues. CDR3 loop: CSVELGTSPVGKKNEQFF. The CDR3 region has the DNA TGCAGCGTTGAACTCGGGACTAGCCCCGTGGGAAAAAAAAATGAGCAGTTCTTC.

This clonotype was detected only a few times. V gene TRBV20-1 combines with J gene TRBJ2-3, with TRBD2 matching 8 bases. Germline CDR1 is DFQATT and CDR2 is SNEGSKA (reference sequence). This CDR3 is 15 amino acids long. Trimming removed 3 bases from V and 0 bases from J; junction bases left unmatched: 5. The CDR3 sequence: CSASWQRESTDTQYF. The CDR3 nucleotides read TGCAGTGCTAGCTGGCAGCGGGAGAGCACAGATACGCAGTATTTT.

The chain links TRBV29-1 to TRBJ2-5; 7 positions agree with TRBD2. Germline CDR1 reads SQVTM; CDR2 reads ANQGSEA. Trimming took 3 bases from V and 1 from J; bases not matched to a gene: 14. CDR3 size: 17 residues. CDR3 sequence: CSVEFSASGPTQETQYF. CDR3 sequence (DNA): TGCAGCGTTGAGTTCTCGGCTAGCGGCCCAACCCAAGAGACCCAGTACTTC.

The V gene is TRBV6-5, the J gene TRBJ1-2; 7 nucleotides agree with TRBD1. The CDR3 covers 13 residues. CDR1 is MNHEY, CDR2 SVGAGI, per germline. Unmatched junction bases numbered 8, after V lost 5 bases and J lost 8 bases. The CDR3 region is CASSARQGGGYTF. The CDR3 region has the DNA TGTGCCAGCAGTGCCCGACAGGGTGGAGGCTACACCTTC.

This clonotype was detected a few times. The chain combines TRBV7-2 with TRBJ2-7; 7 bases are shared with TRBD1. Looked up from germline, CDR1 is SGHTA and CDR2 is FQGNSA. The CDR3 runs 14 residues. Trimming removed 5 bases from V and 5 bases from J; junction bases left unmatched: 9. The chain's CDR3 is CASSEGAGFDEQYF. The CDR3 coding sequence is TGTGCCAGCAGCGAGGGGGCAGGCTTTGACGAGCAGTACTTC.

This clonotype was picked up a small number of times. The genes are TRBV7-6 and TRBJ2-5, with D perhaps TRBD2 (6 bases). The end of the DNA aligns better with TRBJ2-7, so the J call may be wrong. The CDR3 runs to 15 residues. Germline-derived CDR1 and CDR2 are SGHVS and FNYEAQ. CDR3 coding DNA: TGTGCCAGCAGCTCCCAGCTTGGGGAGGACTACGAGCAGTACTTC. This translates into CASSSQLGEDYEQYF.

This clonotype has only a few counts. The chain has TRBV4-2 and TRBJ2-6; 8 bases match TRBD2. Germline loops: CDR1 LGHNA, CDR2 YNFKEQ. Trimming cost V 4 bases and J 0 bases; bases outside gene matches: 8. The length of the CDR3 is 18 residues. The CDR3 spells CASSLTGLGDSGANVLTF. The CDR3 coding sequence is TGTGCCAGCAGCCTCACGGGACTAGGGGACTCTGGGGCCAACGTCCTGACTTTC.

This clonotype was counted between two and nine times. The V gene is TRBV15, the J gene TRBJ1-6; tentatively, D is TRBD1 (6 bases). V was clipped by 1 base and J by 8 bases, with 27 bases between them. Germline V lookup: CDR1 LNHNV, CDR2 YYDKDF (reference sequence). The CDR3 is 20 amino acids. The CDR3 DNA is TGTGCCACCAGCAGAGGTGGCCGGGGTGGACAGTACTCAAGGGATTCACCCCTCCACTTT. This gives the protein CATSRGGRGGQYSRDSPLHF.

The rearrangement uses TRBV21-1 and TRBJ2-1; TRBD2 is the table's D call, not checked against the DNA. TRBV21-1 is reported as a pseudogene. CDR3 length: 14 amino acids. CDR3 sequence (DNA): TGTGCACGGGGTGGGAGGGGCTATAGGAATGAGCAGTTCTTC. Protein product: CARGGRGYRNEQFF.

J is TRBJ2-7 and V is TRBV12-3 or TRBV12-4; D may be TRBD1 or TRBD2 (5 bases each). This CDR3 contains 12 residues. The V gene lost 0 bases and the J gene lost 9 bases, with 9 bases spanning the gap. The CDR3 nucleotides read TGTGCCAGCAGTTTAGCCGGGACGGGGCAGTACTTC. Residues: CASSLAGTGQYF.

The chain is built from TRBV2 and TRBJ1-2, with TRBD1 matching over 7 bases. The ends lost 7 bases at V and 3 bases at J; junction bases unmatched: 14. The length of the CDR3 is 16 residues. CDR1 SNHLY and CDR2 FYNNEI come from the germline V gene. CDR3 loop: CASTLAGTAHDYGYTF. CDR3 bases: TGTGCCAGCACCCTCGCCGGGACAGCCCATGACTATGGCTACACCTTC.

The chain couples TRBV15 to TRBJ2-5; TRBD2 aligns across 8 bases. Looked up from germline, CDR1 is LNHNV and CDR2 is YYDKDF (reference sequence). CDR3 size: 14 residues. The V segment lost 0 bases and the J segment 11 bases; nucleotides outside the gene matches: 8. The CDR3 coding sequence is TGTGCCACCAGCAGAGACGGACTAGCTTTTGAGCAGTACTTC. Translated, it gives CATSRDGLAFEQYF.

The chain has TRBV19 and TRBJ2-7; D possibly corresponds to TRBD1 (5 bases). CDR3 length: 16 amino acids. Deletions cut 5 bases from V and 0 bases from J, with 17 bases between. Germline V gene sequence: CDR1 LNHDA, CDR2 SQIVND (reference sequence). The CDR3 nucleotides read TGTGCCAGTAGTCCTCATCGGACACCTACCTCCTACGAGCAGTACTTC. This sequence encodes CASSPHRTPTSYEQYF. The whole variable domain, remainder taken from reference TRBV19 and TRBJ2-7, is DGGITQSPKYLFRKEGQNVTLSCEQNLNHDAMYWYRQDPGQGLRLIYYSQIVNDFQKGDIAEGYSVSREKKESFPLTVTSAQKNPTAFYLCASSPHRTPTSYEQYFGPGTRLTVT.

This clonotype was observed a single time. This chain joins TRBV7-2 and TRBJ2-5; D may be TRBD2 (7 bases). Germline-derived CDR1 and CDR2 are SGHTA and FQGNSA. V was cut by 0 bases and J by 11 bases, with 28 bases left in between. This CDR3 is 18 amino acids long. The CDR3 DNA reads TGTGCCAGCAGCTTAGCGCAAAGGGGGGGAGTAGGTTACAATGGGCAGTACTTC. Translated, it gives CASSLAQRGGVGYNGQYF.

V and J are TRBV5-1 and TRBJ2-1; 10 bases fit TRBD2. With 0 bases clipped from V and 8 bases from J, the junction kept 11 bases outside the gene matches. The germline V gene encodes CDR1 SGHRS and CDR2 YFSETQ. The CDR3 is made up of 17 amino acids. The CDR3 here is CASSLESGAGGPDEQFF. The CDR3 DNA reads as TGCGCCAGCAGCTTGGAGTCAGGAGCGGGAGGGCCGGATGAGCAGTTCTTC.

This clonotype was detected a few times. The CDR3 DNA follows: TGCAGCGTTGAATTTCGTGGACAGGGCAGCTACGAGCAGTACTTC. This sequence encodes CSVEFRGQGSYEQYF. This chain joins TRBV29-1 and TRBJ2-7; 8 bases align to TRBD1. Losses at the gene ends were 2 bases for V and 3 bases for J; bases not matched to a gene: 9. The CDR3 runs 15 residues. Germline V gene lookup returns CDR1 SQVTM and CDR2 ANQGSEA.

The chain combines TRBV7-2 with TRBJ2-7, with D unresolved. From germline, CDR1 is SGHTA and CDR2 FQGNSA. This CDR3 contains 13 residues. Between the trimmed V and J ends, which lost 5 bases and 2 bases, there was a span of 10 bases. CDR3 region: CASSKDPAYEQYF. The CDR3 DNA is TGTGCCAGCAGCAAAGACCCCGCCTACGAGCAGTACTTC. The full variable domain, rest sourced from reference TRBV7-2 and TRBJ2-7, is GAGVSQSPSNKVTEKGKDVELRCDPISGHTALYWYRQSLGQGLEFLIYFQGNSAPDKSGLPSDRFSAERTGGSVSTLTIQRTQQEDSAVYLCASSKDPAYEQYFGPGTRLTVT.

The chain uses TRBV3-1 and TRBJ2-7; unclear D gene. The ends were cut back, 0 bases at V and 6 bases at J, with 6 bases in the middle. The CDR3 extends over 12 amino acids. Germline V CDR1 and CDR2: LGHDT, YNNKEL (reference sequence). The CDR3 DNA reads TGTGCCAGCAGCCAAGATGGTTGCGAGCAGTACTTC. Protein product: CASSQDGCEQYF.

The chain links TRBV27 to TRBJ2-1, with TRBD2 matching over 7 bases. Germline V CDR1 and CDR2: MNHEY, SMNVEV (reference sequence). With 10 bases clipped from V and 5 bases from J, the junction kept 11 bases outside the gene matches. This CDR3 is built from 14 residues. This chain's CDR3 is CATFPGEGNNEQFF. CDR3 sequence (DNA): TGTGCCACCTTTCCCGGGGAGGGGAACAATGAGCAGTTCTTC.

This clonotype was seen just once. The chain joins TRBV15 to TRBJ2-6, with 10 bases identical to TRBD2. The J segment lost 2 bases and the V segment lost 5 bases, leaving 12 bases of the junction unmatched. The germline gives CDR1 LNHNV, CDR2 YYDKDF (reference sequence). The length of the CDR3 is 19 residues. The CDR3 protein is CATSPRRASGSPGANVLTF. CDR3 nucleotide sequence: TGTGCCACCAGCCCTCGGAGGGCTAGCGGGAGTCCTGGGGCCAACGTCCTGACTTTC.